Here is one T cell receptor beta chain with its context. TCRdb processed the 5' RACE reads again and assigns one entry to each CDR3 protein, with no DNA. The sample table includes some 390,000 distinct CDR3 sequences. The CDR3 sequence is 15 residues long. Germline V lookup: CDR1 LGHDT, CDR2 YNNKEL (reference sequence). The source of the sample is a study of T cells expressing NK-cell markers. The chain recombines TRBV3-1 with TRBJ2-7; TCRdb selects TRBD2, and the lack of DNA leaves this call unchecked. The receptor was derived from a woman aged 45 to 65 in good health. Sequencing used blood T cells: a sorted CD56 or NKG2C T cell subset, CD4+ or CD8+ T cells, or bulk PBMC T cells (not recorded which). The CDR3 loop is CASSQALRGGYEQYF.